The rows below give T cell receptor beta chains drawn from one sample of a study of shared clonotypes between healthy human individuals. Only in-frame clones appear in the TCRdb table, and some are missing; sequencing was by immunoSEQ multiplex PCR. The table records under 2,500,000 clones, approximately 94% of them present only once. The sequenced sample was naive CD4+ T cells sorted from blood. The receptors shown here come from a man between 18 and 29 years old in good health. Each CDR3 is given with its conserved first and last residue. A D gene is named only where the DNA matches it firmly. Expanded clones get a size class; other rows say once, few or many, or leave the size out.

clone size | J gene | D gene | V gene | CDR3 protein | CDR3 DNA
. | TRBJ2-2 | TRBD1 | TRBV7-2 | CASSRPAGQGDTGELFF | TGTGCCAGCAGCCGCCCTGCGGGACAGGGAGACACCGGGGAGCTGTTTTTT
. | TRBJ2-7 | TRBD1 | TRBV15 | CATSRERTGSYEQYF | TGTGCCACCAGCAGAGAGCGGACAGGCTCCTACGAGCAGTACTTC
. | TRBJ1-3 | . | TRBV27 | CASKPPGGSGNTIYF | TGTGCCAGCAAACCTCCTGGGGGCTCTGGAAACACCATATATTTT
. | TRBJ2-7 | . | TRBV10-1 | CASSARDHSYEQYF | TGCGCCAGCAGCGCTCGGGACCACTCCTACGAGCAGTACTTC
. | TRBJ2-2 | TRBD1 | TRBV9 | CASSSQGQVPGELFF | TGTGCCAGCAGCTCACAGGGACAGGTTCCCGGGGAGCTGTTTTTT
. | TRBJ1-6 | . | TRBV5-1 | CASSFGRAGDSPLHF | TGCGCCAGCAGCTTCGGTAGGGCCGGGGATTCACCCCTCCACTTT
. | TRBJ1-5 | . | TRBV6-6 | CASREGDSNQPQHF | TGTGCCAGCAGGGAGGGGGATAGCAATCAGCCCCAGCATTTT
. | TRBJ1-2 | TRBD1 | TRBV10-1 | CASSESPGGDGYTF | TGCGCCAGCAGTGAGTCTCCAGGGGGCGATGGCTACACCTTC
. | TRBJ2-7 | TRBD2 | TRBV7-9 | CASSLGAGRADEQYF | TGTGCCAGCAGCTTAGGGGCCGGGAGGGCCGATGAGCAGTACTTC
. | TRBJ2-1 | . | TRBV25-1 | CASSDPGQTNEQFF | TGTGCCAGCAGTGACCCGGGACAAACCAATGAGCAGTTCTTC
. | TRBJ2-5 | . | TRBV2 | CASRWGGETQYF | TGTGCCAGCAGGTGGGGTGGGGAGACCCAGTACTTC
. | TRBJ1-5 | TRBD1 | TRBV9 | CASSPGTGVHQPQHF | TGTGCCAGCAGCCCCGGGACAGGGGTTCATCAGCCCCAGCATTTT
. | TRBJ2-7 | . | TRBV7-2 | CASSNPGHEQYF | TGTGCCAGCAGCAACCCGGGGCACGAGCAGTACTTC
. | TRBJ1-1 | . | TRBV21-1 | CASSGKWDRQRAFF | TGTGCCAGCAGCGGTAAATGGGACCGGCAGAGAGCTTTCTTT
. | TRBJ1-3 | TRBD1 | TRBV11-2 | CASSADRVHSGNTIYF | TGTGCCAGCAGCGCGGACAGGGTCCACTCTGGAAACACCATATATTTT
. | TRBJ1-1 | . | TRBV11-2 | CASSLGLGTEAFF | TGTGCCAGCAGCCTGGGGTTAGGCACTGAAGCTTTCTTT
once | TRBJ2-5 | TRBD2 | TRBV10-2 | CASSEPTSGRKTQYF | TGCGCCAGCAGTGAGCCGACTAGCGGGAGGAAGACCCAGTACTTC
once | TRBJ2-1 | . | TRBV5-1 | CASSPTSSSYNEQFF | TGCGCCAGCAGCCCCACTTCCTCTTCCTACAATGAGCAGTTCTTC
. | TRBJ1-6 | . | TRBV11-1 | CASSSRDGWGNSPLHF | TGTGCCAGCAGCTCCCGGGACGGTTGGGGGAATTCACCCCTCCACTTT
. | TRBJ1-4 | . | TRBV7-6 | CASSPQNEKLFF | TGTGCCAGCAGCCCTCAGAATGAAAAACTGTTTTTT
. | TRBJ2-5 | . | TRBV10-3 | CASGVTQETQYF | TGTGCCTCGGGCGTAACCCAAGAGACCCAGTACTTC
. | TRBJ2-7 | TRBD2 | TRBV6-9 | CASSNSGSYEQYF | TGTGCCAGCAGTAATAGCGGGAGCTACGAGCAGTACTTC
. | TRBJ2-3 | TRBD2 | TRBV6-6 | CASGTSGRGDTQYF | TGTGCCAGCGGGACTAGCGGGAGGGGAGATACGCAGTATTTT
. | TRBJ1-1 | TRBD1 | TRBV6-6 | CASSTPGQDSAFF | TGTGCCAGCAGCACCCCGGGACAGGATTCAGCTTTCTTT
. | TRBJ1-3 | . | TRBV12-5 | CASGTEGNTIYF | TGTGCTAGTGGGACGGAAGGAAACACCATATATTTT
. | TRBJ1-4 | . | TRBV6-1 | CASRGRDRGEKLFF | TGTGCCAGCAGGGGAAGGGATAGGGGTGAAAAACTGTTTTTT
. | TRBJ2-3 | TRBD2 | TRBV7-9 | CASSLTSGRTDTQYF | TGTGCCAGCAGCTTAACTAGCGGGCGCACAGATACGCAGTATTTT
once | TRBJ1-2 | . | TRBV7-3 | CASSQGYGYTF | TGTGCCAGCAGCCAGGGCTATGGCTACACCTTC
. | TRBJ2-7 | . | TRBV18 | CASSPPGFRSSYEQYF | TGTGCCAGCTCACCACCGGGCTTTAGGAGCTCCTACGAGCAGTACTTC
. | TRBJ2-1 | TRBD2 | TRBV2 | CASSSSGRKGNEQFF | TGTGCCAGCAGCTCTAGCGGGAGAAAGGGTAATGAGCAGTTCTTC
once | TRBJ2-7 | . | TRBV7-2 | CASSLSPQPAYEQYF | TGTGCCAGCAGCTTATCCCCCCAGCCCGCCTACGAGCAGTACTTC
. | TRBJ1-1 | TRBD1 | TRBV5-4 | CASSAQGGRTEAFF | TGTGCCAGCAGCGCACAGGGGGGACGCACTGAAGCTTTCTTT
once | TRBJ1-1 | . | TRBV18 | CASSPGSFANTEAFF | TGTGCCAGCTCACCAGGGTCATTCGCGAACACTGAAGCTTTCTTT
. | TRBJ2-2 | . | TRBV27 | CASSLFPLGELFF | TGTGCCAGCAGTTTATTCCCTTTGGGGGAGCTGTTTTTT
. | TRBJ1-5 | TRBD1 | TRBV12-5 | CASGTGQGNQPQHF | TGTGCTAGTGGAACCGGACAGGGGAATCAGCCCCAGCATTTT
. | TRBJ2-7 | . | TRBV11-1 | CASSQDILSYEQYF | TGTGCCAGCAGCCAGGACATTCTCTCCTACGAGCAGTACTTC
. | TRBJ2-3 | TRBD2 | TRBV29-1 | CSVASGGIVPQTAQYF | TGCAGCGTTGCAAGCGGGGGTATCGTGCCCCAGACGGCGCAGTATTTT
. | TRBJ1-2 | . | TRBV27 | CASSFYPSQGYTF | TGTGCCAGCAGTTTCTACCCCTCGCAAGGCTACACCTTC
. | TRBJ2-7 | . | TRBV28 | CASSLVSYEQYF | TGTGCCAGCAGTTTAGTGTCGTACGAGCAGTACTTC
. | TRBJ1-1 | TRBD1 | TRBV2 | CASSAGQGRNTEAFF | TGTGCCAGCAGTGCGGGACAGGGAAGAAACACTGAAGCTTTCTTT
. | TRBJ2-1 | TRBD2 | TRBV18 | CASSPPLFATSGRTVYNEQFF | TGTGCCAGCTCACCACCGCTGTTCGCAACTAGCGGGAGGACCGTCTACAATGAGCAGTTCTTC
. | TRBJ2-7 | TRBD1 | TRBV6-5 | CASSLQGVEQYF | TGTGCCAGCAGTCTCCAGGGGGTCGAGCAGTACTTC
. | TRBJ2-7 | . | TRBV18 | CASSPSSVSYEQYF | TGTGCCAGCTCACCCTCTTCCGTCTCCTACGAGCAGTACTTC
. | TRBJ2-1 | . | TRBV30 | CAWSVEGTPYNEQFF | TGTGCCTGGAGTGTGGAGGGGACCCCCTACAATGAGCAGTTCTTC
. | TRBJ2-1 | . | TRBV5-1 | CASSFQGGNEQFF | TGCGCCAGCAGCTTTCAGGGAGGCAATGAGCAGTTCTTC
. | TRBJ1-2 | . | TRBV2 | CASSFNRDPGYTF | TGTGCCAGCAGTTTTAACAGGGATCCTGGCTACACCTTC
. | TRBJ2-2 | . | TRBV9 | CASSVPKGNTGELFF | TGTGCCAGCAGCGTCCCGAAGGGGAACACCGGGGAGCTGTTTTTT